What follows are 6 T cell receptor beta chains derived from one specimen sequenced in a study of T cell responses to AZD1222 COVID-19 vaccine. Assay: immunoSEQ multiplex PCR; the TCRdb copy retains only in-frame clones and omits some. In the table there are some 150,000 clones, around 94% of which are singletons. Material: peripheral blood, obtained on day 0 of AZD1222 vaccination. The source of these receptors is an adult in good health.

As DNA, the CDR3 is TGTGCCAGCAGCTTACGACTAGCGGGAAAGAATGAGCAGTTCTTC. It is translated as CASSLRLAGKNEQFF. The J gene is TRBJ2-1, the V gene TRBV13; 11 nucleotides line up with TRBD2. The CDR3 extends over 15 amino acids. In germline, CDR1 is PRHDT, CDR2 FYEKMQ (reference sequence). Unmatched junction bases numbered 4, after V lost 2 bases and J lost 7 bases.

The table lists this clone with a count of one. The chain combines TRBV12-3 or TRBV12-4 with TRBJ1-2; a possible D gene is TRBD1 (5 bases). The CDR3 totals 13 residues. Trimming stripped 3 bases from V and 7 bases from J, with 12 bases between. This CDR3 reads CASSFRGASGYTF. The CDR3, as DNA: TGTGCCAGCAGTTTTAGGGGAGCGAGTGGCTACACCTTC.

The chain employs TRBV9 and TRBJ1-6; 9 bases match TRBD1. V was clipped by 4 bases and J by 10 bases; unmatched bases: 12. The CDR3 extends over 16 amino acids. Germline lookup yields CDR1 SGDLS and CDR2 YYNGEE. The CDR3 region is CASSPQGDRVRSPLHF. For the CDR3, the DNA is TGTGCCAGCAGCCCCCAGGGGGACAGGGTTAGATCACCCCTCCACTTT.

This chain's CDR3 is CAWSGEETQYF. CDR3 sequence (DNA): TGTGCCTGGAGTGGGGAAGAGACCCAGTACTTC. The chain combines TRBV30 with TRBJ2-5; D gene uncertain. The CDR3 sequence is 11 residues long. V gave up 1 base and J gave up 3 bases, with 3 bases separating them. Germline values: CDR1 GTSNPN, CDR2 SVGIG (reference sequence).

The chain links TRBV19 to TRBJ1-4; D might be TRBD1 (5 bases). The CDR3 runs to 14 residues. Trimming removed 4 bases from V and 5 bases from J, with 11 bases in between. Germline values: CDR1 LNHDA, CDR2 SQIVND (reference sequence). The CDR3 reads CASSNSGVNEKLFF. The DNA of the CDR3 is TGTGCCAGTAGTAACTCGGGGGTCAATGAAAAACTGTTTTTT.

The chain links TRBV4-2 to TRBJ2-2, with 10 positions matching TRBD2. CDR3 length: 15 amino acids. Germline CDR1 reads LGHNA; CDR2 reads YNFKEQ. V was pared by 5 bases and J by 1 base, with 1 base of the junction left unmatched. In nucleotides, the CDR3 is TGTGCCAGCAGCGCTAGCGGGGGGAACACCGGGGAGCTGTTTTTT. This encodes CASSASGGNTGELFF.